The T cell receptor (beta chain) described here comes from a study of siplizumab effects on memory and regulatory T cells. Study findings and constraints: With siplizumab, mappable alloreactive CD4+ clones averaged around 70% Treg-derived, versus less than 30% in controls. A small minority of alloreactive clones were mapped to unstimulated subsets.

The V and J ends lost 2 bases and 3 bases respectively, with 9 bases between them. Germline CDR1 and CDR2: SGHDT and YYEEEE. The CDR3 extends over 14 amino acids. On this clone: Its antigen remains unidentified.

Unstimulated naive, memory, effector memory and TEMRA subsets from a few donor pairs have been sequenced, the authors report. Assays examined approximately 9.1 x 10^4 TCR templates per sample. Assay: immunoSEQ multiplex PCR; the TCRdb copy retains only in-frame clones and omits some. The sample holds 62,000 or so clones, 83% seen once. This chain links TRBV5-6 with TRBJ2-1; D remains unclear. The clonotype was recovered from a human donor in good health. Sample: memory CD4+ T cells sorted from blood. CDR3 region: CASSLPTYYNEQFF. CDR3 DNA sequence: TGTGCCAGCAGCTTACCTACGTACTACAATGAGCAGTTCTTC.